Listed below are T cell receptor beta chains from one sample, sequenced in a study of blood T cells in healthy people across ages. Via MiXCR, TCRdb re-called the 5' RACE reads, giving one row per CDR3 protein. Among about a million distinct CDR3 sequences, 51% were seen once, and the ten largest hold 20% to 25%. Sequenced input: blood. The receptors originated from a woman aged 55 to 70 in good health. The CDR3 runs from the conserved cysteine through the conserved F or W. A D gene is named only where the DNA matches it firmly. Size values are once, few and many counts, or a class for expanded clones, and some rows have none.

len	d_gene	v_gene	j_gene	abundance	CDR3aa	CDR3nt
14	.	TRBV14	TRBJ2-5	few	CASSPGTPQETQYF	TGTGCCAGCAGCCCCGGGACACCCCAAGAGACCCAGTACTTC
14	.	TRBV6-2/TRBV6-3	TRBJ2-4	few	CASSYHFGENIQYF	TGTGCCAGCAGTTACCATTTCGGAGAGAACATTCAGTACTTC
15	.	TRBV15	TRBJ2-7	few	CATSRTRQPPYEQYF	TGTGCCACCAGCAGAACCCGACAGCCACCCTACGAGCAGTACTTC
15	.	TRBV11-1	TRBJ1-2	.	CASSPGTDTFYGYTF	TGTGCCAGCAGCCCAGGGACGGACACTTTCTATGGCTACACCTTC
12	.	TRBV20-1	TRBJ1-5	few	CSASMGNQPQHF	TGCAGTGCTAGTATGGGGAATCAGCCCCAGCATTTT
13	.	TRBV2	TRBJ1-2	.	CASRDDRSYGYTF	TGTGCCAGCAGAGATGACCGAAGCTATGGCTACACCTTC
14	.	TRBV10-3	TRBJ2-1	.	CAISAGFSYNEQFF	TGTGCCATCAGTGCAGGGTTCTCCTACAATGAGCAGTTCTTC
14	.	TRBV4-3	TRBJ2-5	.	CASSQESVSETQYF	TGCGCCAGCAGCCAAGAAAGTGTTTCGGAGACCCAGTACTTC
12	.	TRBV6-6	TRBJ2-5	.	CATRRGEETQYF	TGTGCCACCCGGAGGGGGGAAGAGACCCAGTACTTC
15	TRBD1	TRBV6-6	TRBJ2-4	few	CASSLDQGAENIQYF	TGTGCCAGCAGTCTAGACCAGGGGGCAGAGAACATTCAGTACTTC
16	TRBD2	TRBV20-1	TRBJ2-3	few	CSAGVGLAGAVGTQYF	TGCAGTGCTGGGGTCGGGCTAGCGGGCGCTGTAGGTACGCAGTATTTT
11	.	TRBV12-3/TRBV12-4	TRBJ2-1	few	CASSLMHEQFF	TGTGCCAGCAGTTTAATGCATGAGCAGTTCTTC
14	TRBD2	TRBV12-3/TRBV12-4	TRBJ2-7	.	CASSWLAGEFEQYF	TGTGCCAGCAGTTGGCTAGCGGGAGAGTTCGAGCAGTACTTC
17	.	TRBV29-1	TRBJ2-6	few	CSVAEDSIHSGANVLTF	TGCAGCGTTGCAGAGGACAGTATCCACTCTGGGGCCAACGTCCTGACTTTC
17	TRBD2	TRBV7-9	TRBJ2-1	.	CASSSGGAGSSYNEQFF	TGTGCCAGCAGCTCCGGGGGGGCAGGGAGCTCCTACAATGAGCAGTTCTTC
12	.	TRBV11-2	TRBJ2-4	.	CASSLDRPPQYF	TGTGCCAGCAGCTTAGATCGGCCCCCACAGTACTTC
13	.	TRBV6-5	TRBJ1-6	few	CASRLSGNSPLHF	TGTGCCAGCAGGCTCTCGGGGAATTCACCCCTCCACTTT
15	TRBD1	TRBV2	TRBJ2-3	.	CASSVGTAYTDTQYF	TGTGCCAGCAGTGTTGGGACAGCTTACACAGATACGCAGTATTTT
15	TRBD1	TRBV7-6	TRBJ1-5	.	CASSLGPGGSKPQHF	TGTGCCAGCAGCTTAGGTCCAGGGGGGAGCAAGCCCCAGCATTTT
16	TRBD1	TRBV29-1	TRBJ1-5	.	CSVEDRDRSSNQPQHF	TGCAGCGTTGAAGACCGGGACAGGAGTAGCAATCAGCCCCAGCATTTT
15	.	TRBV15	TRBJ2-3	few	CATSRDTGGSDTQYF	TGTGCCACCAGCAGAGACACGGGGGGCTCAGATACGCAGTATTTT
14	TRBD1	TRBV28	TRBJ1-5	.	CASTGTGTIQPQHF	TGTGCCAGCACCGGGACAGGCACTATTCAGCCCCAGCATTTT
14	.	TRBV7-2	TRBJ2-5	.	CASSLGRASETQYF	TGTGCCAGCAGCTTAGGAAGGGCGTCAGAGACCCAGTACTTC
13	.	TRBV6-5	TRBJ1-2	few	CASSSQDNYGYTF	TGTGCCAGCAGTTCCCAAGATAACTATGGCTACACCTTC
13	.	TRBV5-6	TRBJ1-5	once	CASSEWGDQPQHF	TGTGCCAGCAGCGAATGGGGCGATCAGCCCCAGCATTTT
14	.	TRBV20-1	TRBJ2-7	.	CSARDVRRSYEQYF	TGCAGTGCTAGAGATGTGCGCCGCTCCTACGAGCAGTACTTC
14	.	TRBV20-1	TRBJ2-6	.	CSARGLAGANVLTF	TGCAGTGCTAGAGGTCTAGCTGGGGCCAACGTCCTGACTTTC
13	.	TRBV18	TRBJ1-6	.	CASASGFDSPLHF	TGTGCCAGCGCGTCAGGCTTTGATTCACCCCTCCACTTT